What follows are 31 T cell receptor beta chains derived from one specimen sequenced in a study of blood T cell repertoires in COVID-19. Libraries were prepared by immunoSEQ multiplex PCR; TCRdb keeps only in-frame clonotypes and omits some of them. The top ten clones hold around 7.8% of a sample with about 270,000 clones, 84% of them seen once. Sequencing was performed on peripheral blood. The receptors here all came from a human donor in a cohort sampled during active COVID-19.

The gene calls are TRBV7-6 and TRBJ2-3; 8 bases fit TRBD2. CDR3 length: 18 residues. V shed 0 bases and J 3 bases; nucleotides not matched to a gene: 11. Germline V CDR1 and CDR2: SGHVS, FNYEAQ. The DNA for the CDR3 is TGTGCCAGCAGCTTAGCTAAAGCGGCGGGAGGAAAGACAGATACGCAGTATTTT. It yields the protein CASSLAKAAGGKTDTQYF.

The chain combines TRBV19 with TRBJ2-7; D not resolved. Germline CDR1 and CDR2: LNHDA and SQIVND (reference sequence). CDR3 length: 15 residues. Trimming cost V 4 bases and J 7 bases, with 20 bases left between them. In DNA form, the CDR3 reads TGTGCCAGTAGTAGGCGGTTGGATGTTAGTCGGGAGCAGTACTTC. Translation: CASSRRLDVSREQYF. Complete variable domain (other parts from reference TRBV19 and TRBJ2-7): DGGITQSPKYLFRKEGQNVTLSCEQNLNHDAMYWYRQDPGQGLRLIYYSQIVNDFQKGDIAEGYSVSREKKESFPLTVTSAQKNPTAFYLCASSRRLDVSREQYFGPGTRLTVT.

This clone showed up just a few times. The rearrangement links TRBV19 to TRBJ2-3, with TRBD2 identical over 8 bases. Trimming cost V 1 base and J 11 bases; bases outside gene matches: 8. The CDR3 consists of 14 residues. The germline gives CDR1 LNHDA, CDR2 SQIVND (reference sequence). CDR3 sequence reads: CASSIAPIAGRQYF. CDR3 coding DNA: TGTGCCAGTAGTATAGCTCCCATAGCGGGGAGGCAGTATTTT.

V gene TRBV5-1 combines with J gene TRBJ2-5; TRBD1 aligns across 9 bases. V shed 4 bases, J shed 5 bases, and the junction held 6 bases outside the gene matches. CDR1 is SGHRS and CDR2 is YFSETQ in the germline V gene. The CDR3 length is 14 residues. The CDR3 DNA follows: TGCGCCAGCAGCCCGACGACAGGGGGGGAGACCCAGTACTTC. It is translated as CASSPTTGGETQYF.

V and J are TRBV25-1 and TRBJ1-1; D ambiguous. Germline CDR1 and CDR2: MGHDK and SYGVNS. Deletions cut 1 base from V and 2 bases from J, with 8 bases between. There are 14 residues in the CDR3. The CDR3 region is CASSESGRNTEAFF. The CDR3 DNA is TGTGCCAGCAGTGAATCAGGCAGAAACACTGAAGCTTTCTTT. The full variable domain, with the rest looked up from reference TRBV25-1 and TRBJ1-1, is EADIYQTPRYLVIGTGKKITLECSQTMGHDKMYWYQQDPGMELHLIHYSYGVNSTEKGDLSSESTVSRIRTEHFPLTLESARPSHTSQYLCASSESGRNTEAFFGQGTRLTVV.

This clone occurred a few times. As DNA, the CDR3 is TGTGCCAGCAGAGGACAGGCCTCAACTAATGAAAAACTGTTTTTT. Encoded protein: CASRGQASTNEKLFF. This chain links TRBV7-9 with TRBJ1-4, with 7 bases lining up with TRBD1. This CDR3 is built from 15 residues. Germline CDR1 is SEHNR and CDR2 is FQNEAQ (reference sequence). The trim removed 6 bases at V and 0 bases at J, leaving 4 bases unmatched.

The V and J genes are TRBV7-9 and TRBJ2-3, with D possibly TRBD2 on 5 matching bases. The CDR3 consists of 16 residues. V was trimmed by 4 bases and J by 6 bases, leaving 20 bases between them. Per the germline V gene, CDR1 is SEHNR and CDR2 is FQNEAQ (reference sequence). The CDR3 DNA is TGTGCCAGCAGCTCCCTTTGGTCGGGGAAGACCGATACGCAGTATTTT. This gives the protein CASSSLWSGKTDTQYF. The variable domain in full, completed from reference TRBV7-9 and TRBJ2-3, reads DTGVSQNPRHKITKRGQNVTFRCDPISEHNRLYWYRQTLGQGPEFLTYFQNEAQLEKSRLLSDRFSAERPKGSFSTLEIQRTEQGDSAMYLCASSSLWSGKTDTQYFGPGTRLTVL.

This rearrangement joins TRBV28 to TRBJ1-2; TRBD1 matches at 10 bases. Germline V gene lookup returns CDR1 MDHEN and CDR2 SYDVKM. CDR3 size: 14 residues. The junction had 9 bases not matched to a gene; V was cut back by 6 bases and J by 8 bases. CDR3 nucleotide sequence: TGTGCCAGCAGGACAGGGGGCGAAGAATACGGCTACACCTTC. This gives the protein CASRTGGEEYGYTF.

In its sample, this clone was seen once. The chain combines TRBV4-2 with TRBJ2-5; 10 bases are shared with TRBD2. This CDR3 comprises 16 residues. With 4 bases clipped from V and 2 bases from J, the junction kept 7 bases outside the gene matches. From germline, CDR1 is LGHNA and CDR2 YNFKEQ. CDR3 amino acids: CASSRRGTSEQETQYF. CDR3 nucleotide sequence: TGTGCCAGCAGCCGAAGGGGGACTAGCGAACAAGAGACCCAGTACTTC.

The V call is TRBV28, the J call TRBJ2-7; D might be TRBD2 (5 bases). The CDR3 contains 15 residues. V lost 2 bases, J lost 0 bases, and 11 bases lay in between. Germline loops: CDR1 MDHEN, CDR2 SYDVKM. CDR3 coding DNA: TGTGCCAGCAGTTTAGAAGGGAGAAGCTCCTACGAGCAGTACTTC. Translated: CASSLEGRSSYEQYF.

The V call is TRBV5-6, the J call TRBJ2-6; no firm D call. This CDR3 is 15 amino acids long. Between the trimmed V and J ends, which lost 0 bases and 0 bases, there was a span of 4 bases. Per the germline V gene, CDR1 is SGHDT and CDR2 is YYEEEE. CDR3 bases: TGTGCCAGCAGCTTGGTCGGCTCTGGGGCCAACGTCCTGACTTTC. Residues: CASSLVGSGANVLTF.

This clone was recorded only once. The chain recombines TRBV4-3 with TRBJ1-1, with a possible D match to TRBD1 (6 bases). V lost 3 bases and J lost 4, with 9 bases in between. The germline V gene encodes CDR1 LGHNA and CDR2 YSLEER. This CDR3 spans 13 amino acids. Here the CDR3 DNA reads TGCGCCAGCAGCCAGAGGGGGGGCACTGAAGCTTTCTTT. Translating it yields CASSQRGGTEAFF.

The chain joins TRBV10-1 to TRBJ2-3; 7 bases match TRBD1. The CDR3 has 14 residues. The V gene end was trimmed by 2 bases and the J gene end by 1 base; junction bases not matched to a gene: 0. The germline V gene encodes CDR1 WNHNN and CDR2 SYGVQD (reference sequence). CDR3: CASSETGGTDTQYF. The CDR3 DNA follows: TGCGCCAGCAGTGAGACAGGGGGCACAGATACGCAGTATTTT.

This sequence joins TRBV19 and TRBJ2-3; 7 bases are shared with TRBD2. Germline V lookup: CDR1 LNHDA, CDR2 SQIVND (reference sequence). This CDR3 contains 16 residues. Losses at the gene ends were 5 bases for V and 0 bases for J; bases not matched to a gene: 8. The CDR3 protein is CASSLMTSTSTDTQYF. DNA for the CDR3: TGTGCCAGTAGTTTAATGACTAGCACTAGCACAGATACGCAGTATTTT.

The chain links TRBV24-1 to TRBJ2-1, with TRBD2 matching 9 bases. This CDR3 is built from 17 residues. Trimming took 3 bases from V and 3 from J; bases not matched to a gene: 8. Germline V gene sequence: CDR1 KGHDR, CDR2 SFDVKD. This CDR3 reads CATSDPEAGGSYNEQFF. The CDR3 DNA reads as TGTGCCACCAGTGATCCGGAAGCGGGGGGTAGCTACAATGAGCAGTTCTTC.

The chain is built from TRBV29-1 and TRBJ1-1; 7 positions match TRBD1. The length of the CDR3 is 13 residues. Trimming at V came to 6 bases and at J to 8 bases, leaving 12 bases not matched to a gene. The germline gives CDR1 SQVTM, CDR2 ANQGSEA. The CDR3 region has the DNA TGCAGCGTCGAAATGATAAGGACAGGCGAAGCTTTCTTT. It encodes CSVEMIRTGEAFF.

This chain links TRBV6-6 with TRBJ1-5, with TRBD1 matching over 8 bases. The CDR3 sequence is 15 residues long. With V trimmed by 6 bases and J by 5 bases, 9 bases remained unmatched. Germline CDR1 and CDR2: MNHNY and SVGAGI (reference sequence). The CDR3 loop is CASRPTGGRDQPQHF. CDR3 nucleotide sequence: TGTGCCAGCAGGCCAACAGGGGGTCGGGATCAGCCCCAGCATTTT.

This sequence joins TRBV6-5 and TRBJ1-2; 8 bases align to TRBD1. Germline CDR1 MNHEY, CDR2 SVGAGI. CDR3 length: 15 amino acids. Germline trimming cut 6 bases from V and 5 bases from J; bases unmatched to any gene: 11. CDR3 nucleotides: TGTGCCAGCAGACGAGACAGGGGAAGAGGATATGGCTACACCTTC. Its translation is CASRRDRGRGYGYTF.

V usage is TRBV9 and J usage is TRBJ2-3; 8 nucleotides line up with TRBD2. After removal of 4 bases from V and 4 bases from J, the junction contained 11 bases not matched to a gene. This CDR3 comprises 16 residues. The V gene's germline CDR1 is SGDLS and CDR2 YYNGEE. The CDR3: CASSSLRAGGSDTQYF. In nucleotides, the CDR3 is TGTGCCAGCAGCTCGCTTCGCGCGGGGGGTTCAGATACGCAGTATTTT.

The gene calls are TRBV19 and TRBJ2-1; D not certain. V was cut by 5 bases and J by 4 bases, with 18 bases left in between. In germline, CDR1 is LNHDA, CDR2 SQIVND (reference sequence). The CDR3 has 16 amino acids. The CDR3 sequence: CASSWVFTATYNEQFF. The CDR3 DNA sequence: TGTGCCAGTAGTTGGGTATTTACAGCTACTTACAATGAGCAGTTCTTC.

The chain couples TRBV6-2 or TRBV6-3 to TRBJ2-1; the match to TRBD1 covers 7 bases. V trimming: 2 bases; J trimming: 4 bases; junction bases outside the gene matches: 2. The CDR3 runs to 14 residues. CDR1 MNHEY and CDR2 SVGEGT come from the germline V gene. DNA of the CDR3: TGTGCCAGCAGTTACAGGGGGCCATACAATGAGCAGTTCTTC. Protein product: CASSYRGPYNEQFF.

This clone occurred a few times. V and J are TRBV5-1 and TRBJ2-3, with a tentative D call TRBD1 (5 bases). V shed 3 bases and J shed 4 bases, with 18 bases lying between them. The CDR3 contains 16 residues. CDR1 SGHRS and CDR2 YFSETQ come from the germline V gene. CDR3 residues: CASSSGSRGAADTQYF. As DNA, the CDR3 is TGCGCCAGCAGCTCAGGGTCCCGTGGTGCAGCAGATACGCAGTATTTT.

This rearrangement joins TRBV7-9 to TRBJ2-1; 8 bases are shared with TRBD1. With V trimmed by 5 bases and J by 9 bases, 3 bases remained unmatched. The CDR3 extends over 12 amino acids. Germline V gene data show CDR1 as SEHNR and CDR2 as FQNEAQ (reference sequence). CDR3 sequence: CASSHRGVEQFF. CDR3 DNA: TGTGCCAGCAGCCACAGGGGGGTTGAGCAGTTCTTC.

CDR3 protein: CASRSGGEQFF. The CDR3 DNA is TGTGCCAGCAGATCCGGGGGTGAGCAGTTCTTC. J is TRBJ2-1 and V is TRBV11-2; a weak D match, TRBD2 (6 bases). Germline CDR1 reads SGHAT; CDR2 reads FQNNGV. The CDR3 runs 11 residues. V lost 6 bases and J 9 bases, leaving 9 bases between the germline ends.

This clone was recorded a few times. This sequence joins TRBV6-2 or TRBV6-3 and TRBJ1-5, with D perhaps matching TRBD1 (6 bases). This CDR3 contains 16 residues. Trimming cost V 5 bases and J 3 bases, with 17 bases left between them. The V gene's germline CDR1 is MNHEY and CDR2 SVGEGT. The CDR3 coding sequence is TGTGCCAGCAGTCCCTCTGGCGACAGGACCAATCAGCCCCAGCATTTT. As protein: CASSPSGDRTNQPQHF.

This clone was detected only a few times. The chain combines TRBV6-6 with TRBJ2-3, with 7 bases matching TRBD2. The V and J ends lost 2 bases and 0 bases, in that order; junction bases with no gene match: 5. The germline V gene has CDR1 MNHNY and CDR2 SVGAGI (reference sequence). This CDR3 spans 16 amino acids. CDR3 nucleotides: TGTGCCAGCAGTTACGGAGGAGCGGGGAGCACAGATACGCAGTATTTT. This codes for CASSYGGAGSTDTQYF.

The rearrangement uses TRBV2 and TRBJ1-1, with D uncertain. Germline V gene lookup returns CDR1 SNHLY and CDR2 FYNNEI. V was clipped by 3 bases and J by 1 base, with 9 bases between them. The CDR3 totals 14 residues. The CDR3 nucleotides read TGTGCCAGCAGTGAGCGGGCGGGGAACACTGAAGCTTTCTTT. As protein: CASSERAGNTEAFF. Full variable domain (outside the CDR3, taken from reference TRBV2 and TRBJ1-1): EPEVTQTPSHQVTQMGQEVILRCVPISNHLYFYWYRQILGQKVEFLVSFYNNEISEKSEIFDDQFSVERPDGSNFTLKIRSTKLEDSAMYFCASSERAGNTEAFFGQGTRLTVV.

The rearrangement links TRBV4-1 to TRBJ1-2; TRBD1 aligns across 11 bases. After removal of 6 bases from V and 8 bases from J, the junction contained 11 bases not matched to a gene. Germline V gene sequence: CDR1 MGHRA, CDR2 YSYEKL. The CDR3 extends over 15 amino acids. CDR3 in DNA: TGCGCCAGCAGTCGGACAGGGGGCGCTGGAGGGGGCTACACCTTC. It yields the protein CASSRTGGAGGGYTF.

J is TRBJ1-2 and V is TRBV2; the D is unclear. CDR3 length: 15 residues. The germline gives CDR1 SNHLY, CDR2 FYNNEI. V dropped 2 bases and J dropped 2 bases, with 12 bases sitting between them. Here the CDR3 DNA reads TGTGCCAGCAGTGAAACTCGGGGAACCAACTATGGCTACACCTTC. Translating gives CASSETRGTNYGYTF.

The rearrangement uses TRBV4-1 and TRBJ2-7, with D maybe TRBD2 (5 bases). Trimming stripped 7 bases from V and 2 bases from J, with 21 bases between. The CDR3 covers 16 residues. Germline V CDR1 and CDR2: MGHRA, YSYEKL. The CDR3 spells CASIHKNHRLTYEQYF. DNA of the CDR3: TGCGCCAGCATCCACAAGAACCACCGACTAACCTACGAGCAGTACTTC.

The V call is TRBV6-2 or TRBV6-3, the J call TRBJ2-2, with D possibly being TRBD1 (5 bases). Trimming removed 6 bases from V and 1 base from J, with 18 bases in between. The V gene's germline CDR1 is MNHEY and CDR2 SVGEGT. CDR3 length: 17 residues. The DNA of the CDR3 is TGTGCCAGCAGCTCCTCTGGGTGGCAGGGGAACACCGGGGAGCTGTTTTTT. Translating it yields CASSSSGWQGNTGELFF.